The subject of this entry is one TCR beta chain. The CDR3 has 14 residues. Germline V gene lookup returns CDR1 SGDLS and CDR2 YYNGEE. Germline trimming cut 7 bases from V and 5 bases from J; bases unmatched to any gene: 7. The sample is drawn from a study of control samples from healthy donors and cancer patients. Here immunoSEQ multiplex PCR was the method, and the copy in TCRdb shows in-frame clones only, minus some. The sample holds about 120,000 clones, more than 80% seen once. The chain carries TRBV9 and TRBJ2-1; 9 positions agree with TRBD1. The receptor comes from a woman aged 45-60 years with colorectal cancer. What was sequenced was PBMCs. The CDR3 region has the DNA TGTGCCAGCGGTAAGGGGACAGGGAACAATGAGCAGTTCTTC. It encodes CASGKGTGNNEQFF.